Here is one TCR beta chain with its context. These data belong to a study of radiation and T cells in renal cell carcinoma. Treatment given: treatment-naive control, cytoreductive nephrectomy. TCRdb's copy holds only in-frame clones and misses some; the assay was immunoSEQ multiplex PCR. The profile covers more than 15,000 clones, with roughly three fifths appearing a single time and around a third taken by the ten largest. The sequencing here drew on tumor tissue, taken from a patient whose treatment was nephrectomy without radiotherapy. This receptor was obtained from a man in his fifties with renal cell carcinoma.

The CDR3 sequence is CASSHPGGGYSPLHF. The CDR3 DNA sequence: TGCGCCAGCAGCCACCCCGGGGGAGGGTACTCACCCCTCCACTTT. V gene TRBV4-1 combines with J gene TRBJ1-6; D perhaps matches TRBD1 (5 bases). The CDR3 spans 15 residues. V was trimmed by 3 bases and J by 10 bases, leaving 16 bases between them. Germline CDR1 and CDR2: MGHRA and YSYEKL.